The count of the clone carrying this T cell receptor (beta chain) is one. What it recognizes is unknown. Treatment of the sample: oral pan-JAK inhibitor, 5-10 mg twice daily. Obtained from alopecia areata patients were lesional scalp punch biopsies along with peripheral blood. The data are from a study of CD8+ T cells in alopecia areata. Study-wide background: Patients in the study were on tofacitinib for 6 to 18 months, then off it for 6 months. Findings and limits, study-wide: Scalp clonality and expanded CD8+ clones among the top 100 fell significantly with tofacitinib. Many expanded lesional clones stayed in scalp and blood while on tofacitinib.

Investigators isolated RNA and reverse transcribed it into cDNA to act as the sequencing template. Sequenced by immunoSEQ multiplex PCR; TCRdb stores in-frame clones only, minus some. The data hold roughly 200,000 clones, with about 53% observed a single time. The sequence was collected from a human donor with alopecia areata. The material sequenced was CD8+ T cells sorted from blood, taken at week 24, from a patient treated with tofacitinib.

This CDR3 reads CAWSGGAGSYEQYF. The CDR3 DNA sequence: TGTGCCTGGAGTGGGGGCGCAGGTTCCTACGAGCAGTACTTC. The chain uses TRBV30 and TRBJ2-7; D is possibly TRBD1 (5 bases). The CDR3 is 14 amino acids. CDR1 is GTSNPN, CDR2 SVGIG, per germline (reference sequence). The ends were cut back, 1 base at V and 1 base at J, with 11 bases in the middle. The full variable domain, in which reference TRBV30 and TRBJ2-7 provide the parts outside the CDR3, is SQTIHQWPATLVQPVGSPLSLECTVEGTSNPNLYWYRQAAGRGLQLLFYSVGIGQISSEVPQNLSASRPQDRQFILSSKKLLLSDSGFYLCAWSGGAGSYEQYFGPGTRLTVT.